These 14 T cell receptor delta chains were all obtained from the same sample, sequenced in a study of γδ T cells in repeated Plasmodium falciparum infection (dated by TCRdb to about 2021). The library was generated by multiplex PCR. The reads were generated on an Illumina MiSeq. TCRdb recomputed clones from the public reads with CATT; identical DNA rows were then combined. The sample has 90,000 to 95,000 delta-chain clones on record, more than 0.85% of them singletons. Around 9.6% of the sample comes from the top ten. Vgamma9/Vdelta2+ and Vdelta2-negative gammadelta T cell populations were flow-sorted from peripheral blood mononuclear cells for bulk TCR repertoire analysis. The sample consisted of gamma-delta T cells from blood. The source is a pool of human donors (malaria-infected and uninfected, not separated).

This clone was observed a few times. TCRdb attributes to this sequence the protein of a much larger clone, which differs from the DNA translation at residue 16; a read error is likely, and the protein displayed is translated from the DNA. The V gene is TRDV1, the J gene TRDJ1; 7 bases match TRDD3. The J gene, not given by TCRdb, was assigned here from a germline match of the nucleotide sequence. Trimming took 0 bases from V and 0 from J; bases not matched to a gene: 25. Germline V gives CDR1 TSWWSYY, CDR2 QGS. This CDR3 is built from 23 residues. The CDR3 sequence is CALGELTLSGSPGGYRYTDKLIF. The CDR3 DNA follows: TGTGCTCTTGGGGAACTTACCCTTTCCGGCAGTCCTGGGGGCTACAGGTACACCGATAAACTCATCTTT.

This clone has more than one count but fewer than ten. This DNA's translation differs at residue 9 from TCRdb's protein, which comes from a much larger clone; a read error is likely, and the protein shown is translated from the DNA. The chain links TRDV1 to TRDJ1; D not resolved. V lost 1 base and J lost 7, with 10 bases in between. Germline CDR1 is TSWWSYY and CDR2 is QGS. The CDR3 sequence is 13 residues long. The CDR3 loop is CALGEPPSVKLIF. Written as DNA, the CDR3 is TGTGCTCTTGGGGAACCCCCCAGCGTTAAACTCATCTTT.

Comment on this clone: TCRdb assigns this DNA the protein of a much larger clone, which departs from its translation at residue 12; this likely reflects a read error, and the protein shown comes from translating the DNA. V gene TRDV1 combines with J gene TRDJ1; possible D gene TRDD3, 6 bases. In the absence of a J gene in TCRdb, the DNA was matched to germline to assign it here. V dropped 5 bases and J dropped 9 bases, with 34 bases sitting between them. There are 19 residues in the CDR3. Per the germline V gene, CDR1 is TSWWSYY and CDR2 is QGS. The CDR3 nucleotides read TGTGCTCTTGGGTTTCAATCTACGAGCACTGGGAGATTGGCCCTACAACTCATCTTT. This gives the protein CALGFQSTSTGRLALQLIF.

The table lists this clone with a few counts. This DNA translates differently at residue 7 from the TCRdb protein, which is that of a much larger clone; a read error is likely, and the protein shown is the DNA's own translation. The rearrangement joins TRDV2 to TRDJ1; 13 positions match TRDD3. TCRdb lists no J gene, so it was determined here by aligning the DNA to germline. In germline, CDR1 is GEAIGNYY, CDR2 EKD. The CDR3 sequence is 21 residues long. V was clipped by 1 base and J by 0 bases; unmatched bases: 16. The CDR3 loop reads CACDTVPRLTGGYADTDKLIF. Here the CDR3 DNA reads TGTGCCTGTGACACGGTTCCCCGTCTGACTGGGGGATACGCGGACACCGATAAACTCATCTTT.

With respect to this clone: The protein in TCRdb stems from a much larger clone and differs at residue 9 from this DNA's translation, likely a read error; here the protein is translated from the DNA. The V gene is TRDV2, the J gene TRDJ1; TRDD3 aligns across 7 bases. TCRdb records no J gene; here it was assigned by comparing the DNA to germline. The CDR3 is 18 amino acids. Germline assignment: CDR1 GEAIGNYY and CDR2 EKD. Trimming cost V 1 base and J 0 bases; bases outside gene matches: 13. CDR3 region: CACDTLGAVNLYTDKLIF. The CDR3 DNA reads TGTGCCTGTGACACGCTGGGGGCTGTGAACTTGTACACCGATAAACTCATCTTT.

Regarding this clone: The protein in TCRdb stems from a much larger clone and differs at residue 8 from this DNA's translation, likely a read error; here the protein is translated from the DNA. The V gene is TRDV1, the J gene TRDJ1, with TRDD3 matching 10 bases. No J segment appears in TCRdb, so it was assigned here by matching the sequence to germline. The V gene's germline CDR1 is TSWWSYY and CDR2 QGS. The CDR3 has 18 amino acids. The V and J ends lost 5 bases and 9 bases, in that order; junction bases with no gene match: 21. The CDR3 loop is CALGTLRTGGWGIQQLIF. The CDR3 nucleotides read TGTGCTCTTGGGACTCTTAGAACAGGTGGTTGGGGGATACAACAACTCATCTTT.

This clone turned up a few times. For this DNA, TCRdb reports the protein of a much larger clone, which diverges at residue 5, most likely from a read error; the protein presented here is translated directly from the DNA. The chain combines TRDV1 with TRDJ1, with TRDD3 identical over 8 bases. Germline matching of the DNA provided the J gene here, since TCRdb leaves it blank. The CDR3 length is 20 residues. CDR1 and CDR2 (germline): TSWWSYY, QGS. Germline trimming cut 4 bases from V and 1 base from J; bases unmatched to any gene: 20. CDR3 protein: CALGGPSPPKYWGLTDKLIF. Here the CDR3 DNA reads TGTGCTCTTGGGGGACCCAGCCCTCCCAAATACTGGGGGCTCACCGATAAACTCATCTTT.

To note about this clone: TCRdb records a much larger clone's protein for this DNA, with a difference at residue 3 that likely arises from a read error; the protein given is the translation of the DNA. V and J are TRDV1 and TRDJ1, with 8 positions matching TRDD3. Germline V gene lookup returns CDR1 TSWWSYY and CDR2 QGS. The CDR3 runs 25 residues. The CDR3 reads CAIGDLRPSRTYWGSPRVNTDKLIF. As DNA, the CDR3 is TGTGCTATTGGGGACCTACGGCCTTCCCGAACCTACTGGGGGTCTCCCCGCGTGAACACCGATAAACTCATCTTT.

Comment on this clone: This DNA's translation differs at residue 16 from TCRdb's protein, which comes from a much larger clone; a read error is likely, and the protein shown is translated from the DNA. The V gene is TRDV2, but the J gene lacks a call; TRDD3 is the table's D call and was not checked against the DNA. CDR1 and CDR2 (germline): GEAIGNYY, EKD. The length of the CDR3 is 18 residues. CDR3 coding DNA: TGTGCCTGTGACACCCTGGGGATTTCTGTGGGGTACACCGATAAACCCATCTTT. This sequence encodes CACDTLGISVGYTDKPIF.

This clone turned up a few times. TCRdb attributes to this sequence the protein of a much larger clone, which differs from the DNA translation at residue 19; a read error is likely, and the protein displayed is translated from the DNA. The chain recombines TRDV1 with TRDJ1; the D call may be TRDD2 or TRDD3 (7 bases each). The J gene is absent in TCRdb and was assigned here via DNA matching to germline. This CDR3 comprises 22 residues. Per germline, CDR1 TSWWSYY and CDR2 QGS. CDR3 region: CALGDPGFLQGGILRRGDRLIF. CDR3 DNA: TGTGCTCTTGGGGACCCTGGATTCCTACAAGGGGGGATCCTCCGGCGCGGCGATAGACTCATCTTT.

The sample holds a few counts of this clone. This probably arose from a read error, given a far larger clone one base away. The sample carries other DNA sequences with the same CDR3. The chain employs TRDV1 and TRDJ1, with 8 bases lining up with TRDD3. The CDR3 sequence is 19 residues long. Per the germline V gene, CDR1 is TSWWSYY and CDR2 is QGS. The CDR3 is CALGRPPSWGYSATDKLIF. CDR3 nucleotide sequence: TGTGCTCTTGGGCGTCCTCCCTCCTGGGGATACTCGGCCACCGATAAACTCATCTTC.

On this clone itself: The protein that TCRdb holds for this DNA derives from a much larger clone and differs from the translated DNA at residue 22, which likely indicates a read error; the protein shown here is translated from the DNA. CDR3 residues: CALGETGLPKRGGDPPINTDKPIF. CDR3 bases: TGTGCTCTTGGGGAAACGGGCCTTCCCAAACGTGGAGGGGATCCACCCATAAACACCGATAAACCCATCTTT. This rearrangement joins TRDV1 to TRDJ1; D tentatively fits TRDD2 or TRDD3 (6 bases each). This CDR3 is 24 amino acids long. Germline assignment: CDR1 TSWWSYY and CDR2 QGS.

This clone has at least ten counts. The TCRdb protein, from a much larger clone, departs from this DNA's translation at residue 15, likely by read error; the protein shown derives from the DNA. The chain links TRDV2 to TRDJ1; 8 positions agree with TRDD3. The CDR3 runs to 20 residues. The ends lost 0 bases at V and 3 bases at J; junction bases unmatched: 20. Per germline, CDR1 GEAIGNYY and CDR2 EKD. CDR3 bases: TGTGCCTGTGACACCGTGAGTGGGGGATCCCCCTTTCTCTACGCCGATAAACTCATCTTT. This codes for CACDTVSGGSPFLYADKLIF.

About this clone itself: TCRdb pairs this DNA with a much larger clone's protein that differs at residue 12, likely a read error; the protein shown was translated from the DNA. This chain links TRDV2 with TRDJ1; D unclear. TCRdb is silent on the J gene; assignment here came from matching the DNA to germline. Germline CDR1 is GEAIGNYY and CDR2 is EKD. The CDR3 runs 16 residues. The CDR3 spells CACDGVTRSNTNKLIF. Here the CDR3 DNA reads TGTGCCTGTGACGGGGTGACCCGATCCAACACCAATAAACTCATCTTT.